This T cell receptor (beta chain) was captured by sequencing in a study of PD-1 blockade in classical Hodgkin lymphoma. Relapse was seen in all patients after autologous stem cell transplantation, and brentuximab vedotin exposure was variable. Using immunoSEQ multiplex PCR, the repertoire was profiled, and TCRdb retains in-frame clones only, with some absent. The sample consists of roughly 61,000 clones, roughly nine tenths of them appearing once. Germline loops: CDR1 SGHTS, CDR2 YDEGEE. The CDR3 is 17 amino acids. Trimming took off 0 bases at V and 4 bases at J, with 19 bases between the two ends. Turning to this clone: The antigen remains unidentified.

Broader study findings: Still unresolved is the cause of the repertoire differences, which may be disease activity or prior therapy. Newly diagnosed patients reportedly trailed healthy donors in baseline TCR diversity.

This TCR came from a human donor with classical Hodgkin lymphoma. The gene calls are TRBV5-8 and TRBJ1-2; D gene uncertain. This specimen was peripheral blood mononuclear cells (PBMCs), taken at baseline. In nucleotides, the CDR3 is TGTGCCAGCAGCTTGGTGGAGGACCCGGTCCCCTTCTATGGCTACACCTTC. This translates into CASSLVEDPVPFYGYTF.